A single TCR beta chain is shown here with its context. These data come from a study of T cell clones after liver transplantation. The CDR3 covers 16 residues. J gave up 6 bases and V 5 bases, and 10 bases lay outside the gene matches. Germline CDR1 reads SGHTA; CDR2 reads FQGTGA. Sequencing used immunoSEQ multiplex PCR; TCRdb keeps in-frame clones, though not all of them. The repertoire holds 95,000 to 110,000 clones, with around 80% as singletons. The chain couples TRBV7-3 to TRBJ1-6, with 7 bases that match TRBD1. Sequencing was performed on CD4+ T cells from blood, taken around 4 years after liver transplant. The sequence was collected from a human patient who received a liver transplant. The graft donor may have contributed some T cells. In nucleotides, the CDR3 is TGTGCCAGCAGCCTCAGAGGAGCAGGGGGTAATTCACCCCTCCACTTT. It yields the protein CASSLRGAGGNSPLHF.